This T cell receptor (beta chain) appears in the sequencing data of a study of T cell responses to AZD1222 COVID-19 vaccine. Clones were sequenced by immunoSEQ multiplex PCR, and TCRdb holds only the in-frame ones, with some missing. The sample contains over 100,000 clones, approximately 87% of which appear only once. For this clone: The target antigen is unknown.

Study conclusions and caveats: Spike was spanned by vaccine-associated CD4 TCRs, with dominance at 160-218 and 743-854. Variant regions that are unmutated are reportedly the target of nearly half of spike-specific TCRs. A rise in Spike-specific TCR breadth and depth followed two AZD1222 doses. Among the donors, most were white British and more were female, and clonal diversity was possibly underestimated.

CDR3 length equals 13 residues. With V trimmed by 5 bases and J by 6 bases, 5 bases remained unmatched. Germline CDR1 and CDR2: LNHNV and YYDKDF (reference sequence). The sequencing used peripheral blood, collected on day 0 of AZD1222 vaccination. This receptor was obtained from an adult in good health. The rearrangement links TRBV15 to TRBJ2-7, with TRBD1 matching 9 bases. Written as DNA, the CDR3 is TGTGCCACCAGCGGGGGGGACAGGGCCGAGCAGTACTTC. Its translation is CATSGGDRAEQYF.